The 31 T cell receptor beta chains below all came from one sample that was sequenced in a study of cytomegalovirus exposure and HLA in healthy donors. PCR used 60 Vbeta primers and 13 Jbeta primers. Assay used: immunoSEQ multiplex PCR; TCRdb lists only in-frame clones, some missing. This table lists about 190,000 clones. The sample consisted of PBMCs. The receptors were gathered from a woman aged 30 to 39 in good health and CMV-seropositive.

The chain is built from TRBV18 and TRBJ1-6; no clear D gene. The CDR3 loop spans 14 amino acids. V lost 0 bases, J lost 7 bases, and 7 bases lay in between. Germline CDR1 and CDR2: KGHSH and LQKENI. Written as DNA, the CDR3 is TGTGCCAGCTCACCACCCGCACTAAATTCACCCCTCCACTTT. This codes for CASSPPALNSPLHF.

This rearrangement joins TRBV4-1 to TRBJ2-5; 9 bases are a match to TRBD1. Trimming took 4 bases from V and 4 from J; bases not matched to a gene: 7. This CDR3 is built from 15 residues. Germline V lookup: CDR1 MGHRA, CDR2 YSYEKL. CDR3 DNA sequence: TGCGCCAGCAGCCCGGGACAGGGCTTTCGAGAGACCCAGTACTTC. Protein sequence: CASSPGQGFRETQYF.

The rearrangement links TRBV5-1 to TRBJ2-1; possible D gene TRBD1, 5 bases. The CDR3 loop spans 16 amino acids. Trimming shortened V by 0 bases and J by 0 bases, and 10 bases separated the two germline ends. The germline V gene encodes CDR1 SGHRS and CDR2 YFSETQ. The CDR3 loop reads CASSLEGVPSYNEQFF. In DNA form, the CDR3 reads TGCGCCAGCAGCTTGGAAGGGGTTCCCTCCTACAATGAGCAGTTCTTC.

The DNA for the CDR3 is TGCAGCGTGGACAGCCTCTCTGGAAACACCATATATTTT. Protein product: CSVDSLSGNTIYF. This rearrangement joins TRBV29-1 to TRBJ1-3, with D tentatively TRBD1 (6 bases). This CDR3 has 13 residues. Per the germline V gene, CDR1 is SQVTM and CDR2 is ANQGSEA. Trimming left V 6 bases short and J 0 bases short, with 9 bases between.

DNA for the CDR3: TGTGCCAGCAGCCCAGGACTGGATCTTGAAGCTTTCTTT. Protein sequence: CASSPGLDLEAFF. The chain links TRBV11-3 to TRBJ1-1; D remains ambiguous. Per germline, CDR1 SGHNT and CDR2 YENEEA. The CDR3 is 13 residues long. V lost 5 bases and J lost 7, with 14 bases in between.

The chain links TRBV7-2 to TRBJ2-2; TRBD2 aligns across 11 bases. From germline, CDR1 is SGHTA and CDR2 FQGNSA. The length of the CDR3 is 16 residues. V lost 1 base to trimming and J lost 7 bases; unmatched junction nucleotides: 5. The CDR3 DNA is TGTGCCAGCAGCTTAGTAGCGGGGGGGCTTGACGGGGAGCTGTTTTTT. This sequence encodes CASSLVAGGLDGELFF.

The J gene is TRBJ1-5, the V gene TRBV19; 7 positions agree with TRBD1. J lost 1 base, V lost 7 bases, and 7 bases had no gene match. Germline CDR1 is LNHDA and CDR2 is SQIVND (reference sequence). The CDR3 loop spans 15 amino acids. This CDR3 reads CASTPTGYSNQPQHF. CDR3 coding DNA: TGTGCCAGTACCCCGACAGGGTACAGCAATCAGCCCCAGCATTTT.

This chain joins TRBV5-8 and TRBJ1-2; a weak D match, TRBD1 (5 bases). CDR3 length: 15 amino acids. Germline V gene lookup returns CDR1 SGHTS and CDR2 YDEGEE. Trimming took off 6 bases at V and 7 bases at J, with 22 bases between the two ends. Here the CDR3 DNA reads TGTGCCAGCACGGTTCGACAGACTGGCGCCTTTGGCTACACCTTC. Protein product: CASTVRQTGAFGYTF. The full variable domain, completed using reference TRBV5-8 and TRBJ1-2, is EAGVTQSPTHLIKTRGQQATLRCSPISGHTSVYWYQQALGLGLQFLLWYDEGEERNRGNFPPRFSGRQFPNYSSELNVNALELEDSALYLCASTVRQTGAFGYTFGSGTRLTVV.

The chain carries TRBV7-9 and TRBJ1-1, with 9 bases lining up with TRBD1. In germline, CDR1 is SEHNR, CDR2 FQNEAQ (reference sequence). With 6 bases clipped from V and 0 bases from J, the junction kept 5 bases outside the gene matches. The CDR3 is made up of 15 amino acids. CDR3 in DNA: TGTGCCAGCAGTTCGGGGACAGGGTTGAACACTGAAGCTTTCTTT. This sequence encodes CASSSGTGLNTEAFF.

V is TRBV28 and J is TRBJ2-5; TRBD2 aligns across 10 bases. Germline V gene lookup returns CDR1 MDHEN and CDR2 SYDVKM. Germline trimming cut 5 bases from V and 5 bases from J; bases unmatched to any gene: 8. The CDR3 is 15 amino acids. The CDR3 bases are TGTGCCAGCAGTCGATCTAGCGGGAGTGGGGAGACCCAGTACTTC. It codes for CASSRSSGSGETQYF.

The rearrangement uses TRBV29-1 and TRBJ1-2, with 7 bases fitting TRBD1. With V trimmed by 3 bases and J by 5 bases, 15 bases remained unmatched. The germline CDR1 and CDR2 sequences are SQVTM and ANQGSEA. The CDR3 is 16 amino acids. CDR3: CSVDLREQGNWYGYTF. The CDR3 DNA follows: TGCAGCGTTGACCTCAGGGAACAGGGGAATTGGTATGGCTACACCTTC.

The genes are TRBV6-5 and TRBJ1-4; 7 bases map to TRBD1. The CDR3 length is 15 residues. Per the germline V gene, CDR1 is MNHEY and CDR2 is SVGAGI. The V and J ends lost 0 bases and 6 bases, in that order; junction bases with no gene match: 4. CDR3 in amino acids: CASSYSGTADEKLFF. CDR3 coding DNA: TGTGCCAGCAGTTACTCGGGGACAGCGGATGAAAAACTGTTTTTT.

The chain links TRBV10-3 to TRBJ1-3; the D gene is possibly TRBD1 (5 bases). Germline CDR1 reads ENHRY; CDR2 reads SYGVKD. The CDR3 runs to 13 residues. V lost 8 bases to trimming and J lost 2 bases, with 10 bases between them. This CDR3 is CAIAGGTGNTIYF. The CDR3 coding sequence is TGTGCCATCGCCGGGGGAACTGGAAACACCATATATTTT.

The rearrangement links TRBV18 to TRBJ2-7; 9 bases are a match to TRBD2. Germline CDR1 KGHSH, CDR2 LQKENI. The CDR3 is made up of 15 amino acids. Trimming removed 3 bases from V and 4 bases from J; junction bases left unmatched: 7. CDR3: CASSPLFSGGYEQYF. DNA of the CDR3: TGTGCCAGCTCACCTCTATTTAGCGGGGGATACGAGCAGTACTTC.

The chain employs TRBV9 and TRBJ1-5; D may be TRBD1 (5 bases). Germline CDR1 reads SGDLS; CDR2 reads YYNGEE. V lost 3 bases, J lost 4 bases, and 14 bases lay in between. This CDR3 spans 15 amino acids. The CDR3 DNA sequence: TGTGCCAGCAGCGCCGACAGTAACATAAATCAGCCCCAGCATTTT. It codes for CASSADSNINQPQHF.

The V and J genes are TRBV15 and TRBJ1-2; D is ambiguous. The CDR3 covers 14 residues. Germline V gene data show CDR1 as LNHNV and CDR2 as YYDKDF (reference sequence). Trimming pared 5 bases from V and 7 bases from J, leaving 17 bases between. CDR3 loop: CATSFQWSGSGYTF. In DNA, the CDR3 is TGTGCCACCAGCTTCCAGTGGTCGGGTAGTGGCTACACCTTC.

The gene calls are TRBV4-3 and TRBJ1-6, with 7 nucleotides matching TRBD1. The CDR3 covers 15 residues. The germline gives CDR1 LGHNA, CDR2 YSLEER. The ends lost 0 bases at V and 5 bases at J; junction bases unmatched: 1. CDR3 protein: CASSQDDRDNSPLHF. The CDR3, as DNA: TGCGCCAGCAGCCAAGATGACAGGGATAATTCACCCCTCCACTTT.

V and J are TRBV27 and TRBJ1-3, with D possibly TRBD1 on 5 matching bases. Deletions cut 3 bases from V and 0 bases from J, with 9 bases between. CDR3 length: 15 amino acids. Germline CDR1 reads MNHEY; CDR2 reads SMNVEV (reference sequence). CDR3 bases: TGTGCCAGCAGTTTTTGGACAACCTCTGGAAACACCATATATTTT. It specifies CASSFWTTSGNTIYF.

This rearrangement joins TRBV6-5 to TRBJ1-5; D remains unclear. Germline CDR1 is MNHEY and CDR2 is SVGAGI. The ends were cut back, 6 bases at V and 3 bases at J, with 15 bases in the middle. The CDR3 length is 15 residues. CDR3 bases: TGTGCCAGCAGCCCCCTCGGGAGACCCAATCAGCCCCAGCATTTT. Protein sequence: CASSPLGRPNQPQHF.

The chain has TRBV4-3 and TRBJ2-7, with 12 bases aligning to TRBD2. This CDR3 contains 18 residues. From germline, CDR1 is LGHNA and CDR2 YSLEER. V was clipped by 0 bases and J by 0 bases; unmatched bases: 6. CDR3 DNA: TGCGCCAGCAGCCAAGAAGGGCTAGCGGGAGGGCCCTCCTACGAGCAGTACTTC. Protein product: CASSQEGLAGGPSYEQYF.

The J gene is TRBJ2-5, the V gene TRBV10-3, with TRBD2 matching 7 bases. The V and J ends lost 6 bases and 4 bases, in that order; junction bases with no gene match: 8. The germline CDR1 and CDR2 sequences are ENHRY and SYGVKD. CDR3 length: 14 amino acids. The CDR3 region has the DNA TGTGCCATCAGGGCGGACTCGGGGGGAGAGACCCAGTACTTC. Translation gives CAIRADSGGETQYF.

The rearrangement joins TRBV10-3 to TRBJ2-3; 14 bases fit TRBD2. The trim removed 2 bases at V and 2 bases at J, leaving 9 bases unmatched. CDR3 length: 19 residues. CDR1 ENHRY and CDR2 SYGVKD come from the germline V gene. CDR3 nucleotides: TGTGCCATCAGTGAGCCGTCGACTAGCGGGAGGGCCCCCACAGATACGCAGTATTTT. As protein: CAISEPSTSGRAPTDTQYF.

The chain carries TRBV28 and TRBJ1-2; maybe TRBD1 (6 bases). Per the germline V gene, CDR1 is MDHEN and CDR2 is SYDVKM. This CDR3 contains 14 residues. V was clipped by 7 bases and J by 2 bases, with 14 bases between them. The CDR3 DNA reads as TGTGCCAGCACCCTACAGGGACCGAACTATGGCTACACCTTC. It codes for CASTLQGPNYGYTF.

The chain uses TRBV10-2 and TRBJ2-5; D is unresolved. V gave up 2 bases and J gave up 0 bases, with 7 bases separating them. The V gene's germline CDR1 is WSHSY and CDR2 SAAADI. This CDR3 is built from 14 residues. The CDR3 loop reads CASSEEDYQETQYF. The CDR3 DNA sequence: TGCGCCAGCAGTGAGGAAGACTACCAAGAGACCCAGTACTTC.

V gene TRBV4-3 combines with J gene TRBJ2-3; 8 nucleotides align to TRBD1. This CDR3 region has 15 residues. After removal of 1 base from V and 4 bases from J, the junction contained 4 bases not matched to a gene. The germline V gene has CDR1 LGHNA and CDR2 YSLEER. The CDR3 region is CASSQVGQGADTQYF. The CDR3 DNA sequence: TGCGCCAGCAGCCAAGTCGGACAGGGCGCAGATACGCAGTATTTT.

CDR3 amino acids: CARGGAGAAANVLTF. The CDR3 DNA is TGTGCGAGAGGTGGGGCAGGGGCTGCGGCCAACGTCCTGACTTTC. The chain joins TRBV6-1 to TRBJ2-6; perhaps TRBD1 as D (6 bases). The CDR3 covers 15 residues. The germline CDR1 and CDR2 sequences are MNHNS and SASEGT.

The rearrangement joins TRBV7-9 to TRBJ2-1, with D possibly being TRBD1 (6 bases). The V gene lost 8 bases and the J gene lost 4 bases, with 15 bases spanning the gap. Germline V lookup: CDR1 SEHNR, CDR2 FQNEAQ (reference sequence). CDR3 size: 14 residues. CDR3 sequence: CASSPRDNYNEQFF. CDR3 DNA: TGTGCCAGCTCTCCCCGGGACAATTACAATGAGCAGTTCTTC.

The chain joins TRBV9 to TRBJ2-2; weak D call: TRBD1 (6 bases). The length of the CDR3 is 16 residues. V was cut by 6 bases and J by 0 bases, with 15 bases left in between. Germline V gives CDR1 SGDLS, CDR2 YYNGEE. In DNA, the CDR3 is TGTGCCAGCATCCGAGGTGGACAGTCGAACACCGGGGAGCTGTTTTTT. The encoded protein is CASIRGGQSNTGELFF.

The CDR3 coding sequence is TGCGCCAGCAGCCAAGGGGGAGGGGGGTGGAACACTGAAGCTTTCTTT. It yields the protein CASSQGGGGWNTEAFF. This chain connects TRBV4-1 to TRBJ1-1; D might be TRBD1 (6 bases). Trimming took 1 base from V and 1 from J, leaving 13 bases between them. CDR3 length equals 16 residues. Germline CDR1 is MGHRA and CDR2 is YSYEKL.

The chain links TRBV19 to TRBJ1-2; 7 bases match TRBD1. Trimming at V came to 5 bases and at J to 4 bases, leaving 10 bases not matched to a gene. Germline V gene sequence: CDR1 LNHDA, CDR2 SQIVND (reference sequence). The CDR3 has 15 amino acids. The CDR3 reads CASSEGQTLPYGYTF. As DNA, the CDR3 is TGTGCCAGTAGTGAGGGACAGACCCTTCCCTATGGCTACACCTTC. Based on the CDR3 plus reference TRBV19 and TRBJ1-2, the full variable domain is DGGITQSPKYLFRKEGQNVTLSCEQNLNHDAMYWYRQDPGQGLRLIYYSQIVNDFQKGDIAEGYSVSREKKESFPLTVTSAQKNPTAFYLCASSEGQTLPYGYTFGSGTRLTVV.

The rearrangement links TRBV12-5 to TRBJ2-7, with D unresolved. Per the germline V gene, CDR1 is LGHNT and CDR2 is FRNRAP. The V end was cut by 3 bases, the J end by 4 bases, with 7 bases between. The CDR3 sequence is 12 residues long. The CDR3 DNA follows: TGTGCTAGTGGTTTAAACAGATACGAGCAGTACTTC. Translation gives CASGLNRYEQYF.